This T cell receptor (beta chain) was recorded in a study of T-cell reconstitution after alpha-beta-depleted transplantation in children. The table lists this clonotype with many counts. Unique molecular identifiers were incorporated when the TCRbeta library was constructed. A single record per CDR3 protein comes from TCRdb applying MiXCR to the PCR reads. Of 75,000 to 100,000 distinct CDR3 sequences in the sample, 7.5% to 9.5% were seen once. Trimming removed 2 bases from V and 7 bases from J, with 15 bases in between. The CDR3 is 15 residues long. Germline CDR1 SGHDT, CDR2 YYEEEE. This clonotype originated in a human donor who donated a stem cell graft to a child with congenital amegakaryocytic thrombocytopenia. This chain connects TRBV5-6 to TRBJ2-2, with D tentatively TRBD1 (7 bases). The sequenced sample was PBMCs from the stem cell graft donor, obtained from the stem cell graft. CDR3 nucleotides: TGTGCCAGCAGCTTCTCAGGGGGAGGTAACGGGGAGCTGTTTTTT. The encoded protein is CASSFSGGGNGELFF. The full variable domain, in which reference TRBV5-6 and TRBJ2-2 provide the parts outside the CDR3, is DAGVTQSPTHLIKTRGQQVTLRCSPKSGHDTVSWYQQALGQGPQFIFQYYEEEERQRGNFPDRFSGHQFPNYSSELNVNALLLGDSALYLCASSFSGGGNGELFFGEGSRLTVL.